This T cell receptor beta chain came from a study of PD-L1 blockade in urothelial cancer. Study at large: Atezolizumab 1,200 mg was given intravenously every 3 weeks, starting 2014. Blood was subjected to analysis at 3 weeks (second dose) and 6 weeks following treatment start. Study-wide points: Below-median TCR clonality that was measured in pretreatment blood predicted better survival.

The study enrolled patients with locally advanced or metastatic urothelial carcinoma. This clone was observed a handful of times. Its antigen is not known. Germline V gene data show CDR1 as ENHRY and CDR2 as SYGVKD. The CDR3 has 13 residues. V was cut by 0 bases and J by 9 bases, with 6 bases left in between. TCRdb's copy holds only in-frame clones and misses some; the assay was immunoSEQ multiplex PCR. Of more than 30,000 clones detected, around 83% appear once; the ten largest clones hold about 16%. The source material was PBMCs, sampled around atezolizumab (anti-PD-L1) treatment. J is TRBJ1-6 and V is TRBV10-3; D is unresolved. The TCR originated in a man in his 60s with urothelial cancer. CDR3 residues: CAISESKASPLHF. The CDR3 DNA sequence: TGTGCCATCAGTGAGTCGAAAGCTTCACCCCTCCACTTT.